The clone carrying this T cell receptor beta chain came up a few times. Its antigen is not identified. CDR1 SNHLY and CDR2 FYNNEI come from the germline V gene. The length of the CDR3 is 13 residues. The entry originates in a study of T cell clonotyping in hematopoietic cell transplantation. Turning to the study itself: Samples: about 28 days before transplant, then days 30, 100 and 180 after.

The protocol was immunoSEQ multiplex PCR, while the TCRdb copy is restricted to in-frame clones and leaves out a portion. The table records 11,000 to 15,000 clones, 62% of them present only once. Study outcomes and limitations: Cells were unsorted, so CD4 and CD8 contributions were not separated. After transplant, recipient diversity fell while pathologically expanded clonotypes grew through day 180. Graft donor and pretransplant recipient Inverse Simpson Index values predicted broader posttransplant TCR diversity.

This TCR was sampled from a human donor who either received an allogeneic hematopoietic cell transplant for a myeloid malignancy or was a related donor (not recorded which). Some clones in this sample may be carry-over from other donors' samples. The V and J genes are TRBV2 and TRBJ2-5; D may be TRBD1 or TRBD2 (5 bases each). The DNA end is more similar to TRBJ2-7, so the J call may be wrong. The specimen sequenced was PBMCs. The CDR3 DNA reads TGTGCCAGCAGTCCGGGACCACTACTCGAGCAGTACTTC. It translates to CASSPGPLLEQYF.